This TCR beta chain was profiled in a study of CD8+ T cells in alopecia areata. Regarding treatment: oral pan-JAK inhibitor, 5-10 mg twice daily. RNA was isolated and reverse transcribed to cDNA, the sequencing template. This table comes from immunoSEQ multiplex PCR, and its TCRdb copy is limited to in-frame clones, with some not included. The sample includes fewer than 110,000 clones, around 60% seen only once; the top ten take around 17%. Here the sequenced sample was CD8+ T cells sorted from blood, taken at approximately week 61, from a patient treated with tofacitinib. The sequence was obtained from a human donor with alopecia areata.

CDR3 protein: CASSLRDWENNYGYTF. CDR3 sequence (DNA): TGTGCCAGCAGCCTACGGGACTGGGAGAATAACTATGGCTACACCTTC. The V call is TRBV13, the J call TRBJ1-2, with D possibly matching TRBD1 (5 bases). The germline CDR1 and CDR2 sequences are PRHDT and FYEKMQ (reference sequence). Trimming stripped 5 bases from V and 1 base from J, with 17 bases between. The CDR3 has 16 amino acids.